This T cell receptor beta chain is from a study of blood T cell repertoires in COVID-19. The V gene's germline CDR1 is SGHRS and CDR2 YFSETQ. The CDR3 is 14 amino acids. V lost 3 bases to trimming and J lost 5 bases, with 11 bases between them. Libraries were prepared by immunoSEQ multiplex PCR; TCRdb keeps only in-frame clonotypes and omits some of them. The table records around 170,000 clones, more than 65% of them present only once. This chain joins TRBV5-1 and TRBJ1-4; D remains unclear. The TCR comes from a woman of 80 years or more with acute or convalescent COVID-19. Sample: peripheral blood. The CDR3 reads CASSSHTENEKLFF. The CDR3 DNA reads as TGCGCCAGCAGCTCCCATACAGAGAATGAAAAACTGTTTTTT.